A single sample gave rise to the 15 T cell receptor beta chains below, sequenced in a study of blood T cell repertoires in COVID-19. Sequenced by immunoSEQ multiplex PCR; TCRdb stores in-frame clones only, minus some. The sample includes roughly 86,000 clones, around four fifths of them seen just once. Sequencing was done on a sample of peripheral blood. Source of these receptors: a man aged 50-60 years with acute or convalescent COVID-19.

This chain uses TRBV6-4 with TRBJ2-1; D not resolved. CDR1 and CDR2 from the germline V gene are MRHNA and SNTAGT. The length of the CDR3 is 12 residues. V dropped 0 bases and J dropped 7 bases, with 4 bases sitting between them. CDR3 DNA sequence: TGTGCCAGCAGTGACTCGAGGAATGAGCAGTTCTTC. Its protein is CASSDSRNEQFF.

The V and J genes are TRBV18 and TRBJ2-2; 12 bases match TRBD2. Trimming at V came to 0 bases and at J to 1 base, leaving 0 bases not matched to a gene. The CDR3 loop spans 17 amino acids. CDR1 and CDR2 (germline): KGHSH, LQKENI. The CDR3 is CASSPPGLAGNTGELFF. The CDR3 DNA reads as TGTGCCAGCTCACCACCGGGACTAGCGGGGAACACCGGGGAGCTGTTTTTT.

This chain links TRBV28 with TRBJ1-2; 7 bases line up with TRBD1. Losses at the gene ends were 1 base for V and 1 base for J; bases not matched to a gene: 12. Per the germline V gene, CDR1 is MDHEN and CDR2 is SYDVKM. This CDR3 contains 18 residues. The CDR3 protein is CASSLSLTGTDNNYGYTF. DNA of the CDR3: TGTGCCAGCAGTTTATCATTAACCGGGACAGATAATAACTATGGCTACACCTTC.

This sequence joins TRBV7-9 and TRBJ2-7; D possibly corresponds to TRBD2 (6 bases). Between the trimmed V and J ends, which lost 1 base and 2 bases, there was a span of 9 bases. CDR3 size: 14 residues. The germline V gene has CDR1 SEHNR and CDR2 FQNEAQ (reference sequence). CDR3 in DNA: TGTGCCAGCAGCTTAGGCGGGACCGCCTACGAGCAGTACTTC. This translates into CASSLGGTAYEQYF.

The chain is built from TRBV5-1 and TRBJ1-3, with TRBD1 matching over 8 bases. This CDR3 is built from 15 residues. The V segment lost 7 bases and the J segment 1 base; nucleotides outside the gene matches: 7. The germline V gene encodes CDR1 SGHRS and CDR2 YFSETQ. CDR3 amino acids: CASSGQAISGNTIYF. The CDR3 DNA reads as TGCGCCAGCTCGGGACAGGCGATTTCTGGAAACACCATATATTTT.

The J gene is TRBJ2-7, the V gene TRBV4-1; 7 bases align to TRBD2. The germline CDR1 and CDR2 sequences are MGHRA and YSYEKL. This CDR3 contains 16 residues. V trimming: 4 bases; J trimming: 4 bases; junction bases outside the gene matches: 13. The CDR3 reads CASSRTGAGSGYEQYF. DNA for the CDR3: TGCGCCAGCAGCCGAACGGGAGCGGGGAGCGGGTACGAGCAGTACTTC.

V gene TRBV9 combines with J gene TRBJ1-4; D ambiguous. Trimming took off 0 bases at V and 4 bases at J, with 7 bases between the two ends. Germline CDR1 is SGDLS and CDR2 is YYNGEE. CDR3 length: 14 residues. The CDR3 region has the DNA TGTGCCAGCAGCGTAGGAGCTTATAATGAAAAACTGTTTTTT. Protein sequence: CASSVGAYNEKLFF. Based on the CDR3 plus reference TRBV9 and TRBJ1-4, the full variable domain is DSGVTQTPKHLITATGQRVTLRCSPRSGDLSVYWYQQSLDQGLQFLIQYYNGEERAKGNILERFSAQQFPDLHSELNLSSLELGDSALYFCASSVGAYNEKLFFGSGTQLSVL.

This clone was detected a few times. The chain carries TRBV20-1 and TRBJ2-3; D gene uncertain. The V end was cut by 3 bases, the J end by 4 bases, with 8 bases between. The CDR3 has 12 residues. CDR1 and CDR2 from the germline V gene are DFQATT and SNEGSKA (reference sequence). The CDR3 DNA reads TGCAGTGCTAGTGAGCGTTCAGATACGCAGTATTTT. It yields the protein CSASERSDTQYF.

The J gene is TRBJ2-1, the V gene TRBV30, with 9 bases fitting TRBD2. The CDR3 sequence is 15 residues long. The trim removed 4 bases at V and 7 bases at J, leaving 11 bases unmatched. Germline-derived CDR1 and CDR2 are GTSNPN and SVGIG (reference sequence). CDR3 protein: CAWTLGLAKENEQFF. CDR3 in DNA: TGTGCCTGGACCCTAGGACTAGCGAAGGAGAATGAGCAGTTCTTC.

The chain combines TRBV12-3 or TRBV12-4 with TRBJ2-7; D is undetermined. This CDR3 is 13 amino acids long. V lost 1 base, J lost 5 bases, and 9 bases lay in between. The CDR3 nucleotides are TGTGCCAGCAGTTTAGGGAGTGTTAACGAGCAGTACTTC. Translating it yields CASSLGSVNEQYF.

The chain combines TRBV12-5 with TRBJ2-2, with D possibly being TRBD1 (5 bases). The CDR3 runs to 15 residues. V was trimmed by 0 bases and J by 1 base, leaving 6 bases between them. The germline V gene has CDR1 LGHNT and CDR2 FRNRAP. The CDR3 reads CASGLVGQNTGELFF. CDR3 DNA sequence: TGTGCTAGTGGTTTGGTGGGGCAGAACACCGGGGAGCTGTTTTTT.

The chain links TRBV7-9 to TRBJ2-1; the match to TRBD2 covers 12 bases. The V gene end was trimmed by 5 bases and the J gene end by 6 bases; junction bases not matched to a gene: 8. The CDR3 totals 16 residues. Germline loops: CDR1 SEHNR, CDR2 FQNEAQ (reference sequence). This chain's CDR3 is CASSPRTSGTSNEQFF. In DNA, the CDR3 is TGTGCCAGCAGCCCGAGGACTAGCGGGACGAGCAATGAGCAGTTCTTC. Looking up the rest from reference TRBV7-9 and TRBJ2-1 gives the full variable domain: DTGVSQNPRHKITKRGQNVTFRCDPISEHNRLYWYRQTLGQGPEFLTYFQNEAQLEKSRLLSDRFSAERPKGSFSTLEIQRTEQGDSAMYLCASSPRTSGTSNEQFFGPGTRLTVL.

The J gene is TRBJ1-1, the V gene TRBV28; TRBD1 agrees at 7 bases. V shed 5 bases and J 6 bases; nucleotides not matched to a gene: 12. The CDR3 contains 15 residues. Germline V gene lookup returns CDR1 MDHEN and CDR2 SYDVKM. The CDR3 nucleotides read TGTGCCAGCAGTCGATCGGGACAGATTGTCCCTGAAGCTTTCTTT. Translation gives CASSRSGQIVPEAFF. Looking up the rest from reference TRBV28 and TRBJ1-1 gives the full variable domain: DVKVTQSSRYLVKRTGEKVFLECVQDMDHENMFWYRQDPGLGLRLIYFSYDVKMKEKGDIPEGYSVSREKKERFSLILESASTNQTSMYLCASSRSGQIVPEAFFGQGTRLTVV.

This chain links TRBV3-1 (or the pseudogene TRBV3-2) with TRBJ2-2, with 10 bases fitting TRBD2. The J segment lost 0 bases and the V segment lost 4 bases, leaving 5 bases of the junction unmatched. CDR3 length: 17 residues. The germline gives CDR1 LGHDT, CDR2 YNNKEL (reference sequence). CDR3 in amino acids: CASSPFTSGANTGELFF. The CDR3 DNA follows: TGTGCCAGCAGCCCCTTTACTAGCGGGGCGAACACCGGGGAGCTGTTTTTT.

V gene TRBV29-1 combines with J gene TRBJ1-2; D not resolved. The CDR3 spans 13 residues. Germline CDR1 reads SQVTM; CDR2 reads ANQGSEA. Deletions cut 5 bases from V and 7 bases from J, with 17 bases between. The CDR3, as DNA: TGCAGCGTTCCGTTACGGGGATGGTCTGGCTACACCTTC. This translates into CSVPLRGWSGYTF.